The present T cell receptor (beta chain) was sequenced within a study of cytomegalovirus exposure and HLA in healthy donors. The germline CDR1 and CDR2 sequences are SEHNR and FQNEAQ (reference sequence). CDR3 length: 14 residues. V was pared by 3 bases and J by 5 bases, with 5 bases of the junction left unmatched. TCRdb's table, derived via immunoSEQ multiplex PCR, lists solely in-frame clones and lacks some. This table holds 150,000 to 200,000 clones, around 85% found once. The gene calls are TRBV7-9 and TRBJ2-5; 8 bases fit TRBD2. The sequenced sample was PBMCs. This sequence originates from a man between 18 and 35 years old in good health and CMV-seropositive. The CDR3 DNA reads TGTGCCAGCAGCTTCGGACTAGCAGTGGAGACCCAGTACTTC. Its translation: CASSFGLAVETQYF.